This entry lists 24 T cell receptor beta chains sequenced from one sample in a study of T cell responses to AZD1222 COVID-19 vaccine. The table came from immunoSEQ multiplex PCR; TCRdb's copy has only in-frame clones and leaves some out. This sample has more than 15,000 clones; more than 70% occur once, and the top ten carry 12% to 15%. The source material was peripheral blood, sampled 28 days after the second AZD1222 dose. The receptors here all came from an adult who received the AZD1222 COVID-19 vaccine.

The V and J genes are TRBV7-2 and TRBJ1-6, with 7 bases lining up with TRBD1. With V trimmed by 5 bases and J by 7 bases, 14 bases remained unmatched. Per the germline V gene, CDR1 is SGHTA and CDR2 is FQGNSA. The CDR3 is 17 residues long. CDR3 in DNA: TGTGCCAGCAGCAGTCGGAGACAGGGCTCAGGAAATTCACCCCTCCACTTT. Its protein is CASSSRRQGSGNSPLHF.

This chain links TRBV6-6 with TRBJ1-4; perhaps TRBD1 as D (5 bases). CDR3 length equals 15 residues. The germline V and J ends were trimmed by 2 bases and 0 bases, with 7 bases remaining between them. Germline V gene data show CDR1 as MNHNY and CDR2 as SVGAGI (reference sequence). CDR3 nucleotides: TGTGCCAGCAGTTACGGGGGAGCAACTAATGAAAAACTGTTTTTT. This encodes CASSYGGATNEKLFF.

The V and J genes are TRBV12-5 and TRBJ2-7, with 7 bases aligning to TRBD2. CDR3 size: 13 residues. V shed 1 base and J 3 bases; nucleotides not matched to a gene: 0. Per germline, CDR1 LGHNT and CDR2 FRNRAP. The CDR3 loop is CASGLAGGYEQYF. As DNA, the CDR3 is TGTGCTAGTGGTTTGGCGGGGGGCTACGAGCAGTACTTC.

The chain couples TRBV10-1 to TRBJ1-5; tentative D call: TRBD1 (5 bases). From germline, CDR1 is WNHNN and CDR2 SYGVQD (reference sequence). The V end lost 7 bases, the J end lost 11 bases, and 21 bases lay between the germline ends. The CDR3 is 14 residues long. Written as DNA, the CDR3 is TGCGCCAGCATGGGGCCCAGGGCCAATATGTCCCAGCATTTT. Translation gives CASMGPRANMSQHF.

This sequence joins TRBV4-1 and TRBJ1-1; D is uncertain. The germline V gene encodes CDR1 MGHRA and CDR2 YSYEKL. CDR3 size: 14 residues. V was trimmed by 4 bases and J by 1 base, leaving 10 bases between them. The CDR3 region is CASSREQRNTEAFF. The CDR3 region has the DNA TGCGCCAGCAGCCGAGAACAGCGGAACACTGAAGCTTTCTTT.

V is TRBV15 and J is TRBJ2-7, with D maybe TRBD1 (6 bases). The CDR3 loop spans 17 amino acids. CDR1 is LNHNV, CDR2 YYDKDF, per germline (reference sequence). V lost 0 bases to trimming and J lost 4 bases, with 19 bases between them. CDR3 region: CATSRDNRGHPMYEQYF. The DNA for the CDR3 is TGTGCCACCAGCAGAGATAACCGGGGACACCCTATGTACGAGCAGTACTTC.

V and J are TRBV10-3 and TRBJ2-7; 9 nucleotides line up with TRBD1. The trim removed 4 bases at V and 5 bases at J, leaving 3 bases unmatched. This CDR3 spans 13 amino acids. Germline CDR1 reads ENHRY; CDR2 reads SYGVKD. The CDR3 spells CAISARTGDEQYF. CDR3 DNA sequence: TGTGCCATCAGTGCTAGGACAGGGGACGAGCAGTACTTC.

This clone came up a few times. V and J are TRBV18 and TRBJ1-3; 10 bases agree with TRBD1. V was clipped by 5 bases and J by 0 bases; unmatched bases: 4. CDR1 is KGHSH, CDR2 LQKENI, per germline. The CDR3 is 16 residues long. CDR3 nucleotides: TGTGCCAGCTCATCGACAGGGGGCGCCTCTGGAAACACCATATATTTT. Translation: CASSSTGGASGNTIYF.

The rearrangement uses TRBV29-1 and TRBJ2-7, with D maybe TRBD1 (6 bases). Germline CDR1 is SQVTM and CDR2 is ANQGSEA. Trimming removed 1 base from V and 3 bases from J, with 13 bases in between. This CDR3 has 14 residues. The chain's CDR3 is CSVEVPDSIYEQYF. For the CDR3, the DNA is TGCAGCGTTGAAGTACCGGACAGCATCTACGAGCAGTACTTC.

V is TRBV7-2 and J is TRBJ2-1; D not certain. The CDR3 loop spans 14 amino acids. The ends were cut back, 1 base at V and 5 bases at J, with 9 bases in the middle. CDR1 and CDR2 from the germline V gene are SGHTA and FQGNSA. CDR3 sequence (DNA): TGTGCCAGCAGCTTAGACCGGTCCGACAATGAGCAGTTCTTC. The encoded protein is CASSLDRSDNEQFF.

The rearrangement links TRBV3-1 (or the pseudogene TRBV3-2) to TRBJ1-5; 12 nucleotides agree with TRBD1. CDR3 length: 15 residues. Germline CDR1 LGHDT, CDR2 YNNKEL (reference sequence). Trimming took 4 bases from V and 5 from J; bases not matched to a gene: 3. CDR3 in DNA: TGTGCCAGCAGCCGAGGGACAGGGGGCGATCAGCCCCAGCATTTT. This gives the protein CASSRGTGGDQPQHF.

The chain uses TRBV6-2 or TRBV6-3 and TRBJ1-5, with D maybe TRBD1 (5 bases). CDR1 is MNHEY, CDR2 SVGEGT, per germline. CDR3 size: 14 residues. V was trimmed by 2 bases and J by 6 bases, leaving 11 bases between them. The CDR3 sequence is CASSYGGSGQPQHF. The CDR3 bases are TGTGCCAGCAGTTACGGGGGTTCGGGTCAGCCCCAGCATTTT.

The V call is TRBV21-1, the J call TRBJ1-1. TRBV21-1 is marked as a pseudogene. The CDR3 spans 16 residues. The CDR3 bases are TGTGCCAGCAGCAAAGGGAGAGGGGCCTTGAACACTGAAGCTTTCTTT. Encoded protein: CASSKGRGALNTEAFF.

The J gene is TRBJ2-2, the V gene TRBV21-1. TRBV21-1 is shown as a pseudogene. The CDR3 has 15 amino acids. CDR3 nucleotides: TGTGCCAGCAGCAAAGTGGGGGCGCGGGGCGGGGAGCTGTTTTTT. It specifies CASSKVGARGGELFF.

The CDR3 reads CASSLGRAYEQYF. For the CDR3, the DNA is TGTGCCAGCAGTTTGGGCAGAGCCTACGAGCAGTACTTC. The rearrangement links TRBV12-3 or TRBV12-4 to TRBJ2-7; no reliable D call. V lost 3 bases and J lost 2, with 8 bases in between. This CDR3 is built from 13 residues.

J is TRBJ1-6 and V is TRBV19; D remains ambiguous. Looked up from germline, CDR1 is LNHDA and CDR2 is SQIVND (reference sequence). Trimming pared 8 bases from V and 15 bases from J, leaving 23 bases between. CDR3 length: 14 amino acids. Here the CDR3 reads CASQTSAGITNLHF. CDR3 nucleotides: TGTGCCAGTCAAACCTCGGCTGGGATCACGAACCTCCACTTT. Full variable domain (missing parts from reference TRBV19 and TRBJ1-6): DGGITQSPKYLFRKEGQNVTLSCEQNLNHDAMYWYRQDPGQGLRLIYYSQIVNDFQKGDIAEGYSVSREKKESFPLTVTSAQKNPTAFYLCASQTSAGITNLHFGNGTRLTVT.

The genes are TRBV20-1 and TRBJ1-1; perhaps TRBD1 as D (5 bases). Trimming left V 6 bases short and J 3 bases short, with 8 bases between. CDR3 length equals 11 residues. The germline V gene encodes CDR1 DFQATT and CDR2 SNEGSKA (reference sequence). The CDR3 protein is CSARGDTEAFF. The CDR3 region has the DNA TGCAGTGCCCGAGGGGACACTGAAGCTTTCTTT.

The CDR3 DNA reads as TGTGCCAGCAGCCCTGGGACAGGGACGAACACTGAAGCTTTCTTT. Amino acid sequence: CASSPGTGTNTEAFF. The rearrangement links TRBV7-9 to TRBJ1-1; 9 nucleotides align to TRBD1. CDR3 length: 15 amino acids. Germline CDR1 and CDR2: SEHNR and FQNEAQ (reference sequence). Trimming removed 5 bases from V and 1 base from J; junction bases left unmatched: 5. The full variable domain, with the rest looked up from reference TRBV7-9 and TRBJ1-1, is DTGVSQNPRHKITKRGQNVTFRCDPISEHNRLYWYRQTLGQGPEFLTYFQNEAQLEKSRLLSDRFSAERPKGSFSTLEIQRTEQGDSAMYLCASSPGTGTNTEAFFGQGTRLTVV.

The chain uses TRBV11-2 and TRBJ2-1, with TRBD1 matching over 7 bases. This CDR3 is 12 amino acids long. Germline loops: CDR1 SGHAT, CDR2 FQNNGV. The V segment lost 6 bases and the J segment 4 bases; nucleotides outside the gene matches: 0. The CDR3 region has the DNA TGTGCCAGCAGGGACAGGTACAATGAGCAGTTCTTC. This translates into CASRDRYNEQFF.

The rearrangement links TRBV14 to TRBJ1-2; D perhaps matches TRBD1 (5 bases). Trimming cost V 4 bases and J 4 bases, with 7 bases left between them. The length of the CDR3 is 12 residues. The germline CDR1 and CDR2 sequences are SGHDN and FVKESK. Here the CDR3 reads CASSRGTYGYTF. The CDR3 coding sequence is TGTGCCAGCAGCCGGGGGACCTATGGCTACACCTTC.

This chain links TRBV27 with TRBJ1-3; 7 nucleotides line up with TRBD1. The CDR3 runs 13 residues. The germline V gene has CDR1 MNHEY and CDR2 SMNVEV (reference sequence). V shed 6 bases and J 4 bases; nucleotides not matched to a gene: 3. The CDR3 DNA is TGTGCCAGCAGCACCAGGGGGGGAAACACCATATATTTT. Its translation: CASSTRGGNTIYF.

The V gene is TRBV19, the J gene TRBJ1-2; 9 bases are a match to TRBD1. Germline CDR1 and CDR2: LNHDA and SQIVND (reference sequence). The V segment lost 5 bases and the J segment 3 bases; nucleotides outside the gene matches: 7. The length of the CDR3 is 15 residues. The CDR3 nucleotides read TGTGCCAGTAGTCCCCGGGACAGGGAAGACTATGGCTACACCTTC. Its translation is CASSPRDREDYGYTF. Combining the CDR3 with reference TRBV19 and TRBJ1-2 gives the whole variable domain DGGITQSPKYLFRKEGQNVTLSCEQNLNHDAMYWYRQDPGQGLRLIYYSQIVNDFQKGDIAEGYSVSREKKESFPLTVTSAQKNPTAFYLCASSPRDREDYGYTFGSGTRLTVV.

The genes are TRBV7-8 and TRBJ1-5; no clear D gene. CDR3 length equals 14 residues. In germline, CDR1 is SGHVS, CDR2 FQNEAQ. V was shortened by 5 bases and J by 5 bases, with 13 bases between the two germline ends. Here the CDR3 reads CASSHMDPYQPQHF. In DNA, the CDR3 is TGTGCCAGCAGCCACATGGACCCCTATCAGCCCCAGCATTTT. Filled out from reference TRBV7-8 and TRBJ1-5, the complete variable domain reads GAGVSQSPRYKVAKRGQDVALRCDPISGHVSLFWYQQALGQGPEFLTYFQNEAQLDKSGLPSDRFFAERPEGSVSTLKIQRTQQEDSAVYLCASSHMDPYQPQHFGDGTRLSIL.

The sample holds a few counts of this clone. The chain employs TRBV6-5 and TRBJ1-5; D gene unclear. Germline V gene sequence: CDR1 MNHEY, CDR2 SVGAGI. The CDR3 sequence is 13 residues long. The ends were cut back, 6 bases at V and 2 bases at J, with 8 bases in the middle. This CDR3 reads CASSGGRNQPQHF. CDR3 sequence (DNA): TGTGCCAGCAGCGGTGGACGCAATCAGCCCCAGCATTTT.